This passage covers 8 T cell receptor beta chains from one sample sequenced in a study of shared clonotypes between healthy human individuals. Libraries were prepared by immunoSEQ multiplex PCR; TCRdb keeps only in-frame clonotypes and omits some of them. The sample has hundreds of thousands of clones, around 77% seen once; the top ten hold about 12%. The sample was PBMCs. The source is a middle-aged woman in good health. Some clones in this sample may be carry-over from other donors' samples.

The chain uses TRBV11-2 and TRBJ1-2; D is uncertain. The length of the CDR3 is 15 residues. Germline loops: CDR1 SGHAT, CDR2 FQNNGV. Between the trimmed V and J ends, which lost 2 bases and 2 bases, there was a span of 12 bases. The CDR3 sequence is CASSLRGTDNYGYTF. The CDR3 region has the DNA TGTGCCAGCAGCTTACGAGGTACGGACAACTATGGCTACACCTTC.

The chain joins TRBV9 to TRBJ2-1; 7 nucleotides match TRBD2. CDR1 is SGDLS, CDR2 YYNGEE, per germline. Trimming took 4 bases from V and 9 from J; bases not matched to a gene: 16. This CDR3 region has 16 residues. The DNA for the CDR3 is TGTGCCAGCAGCCCAGCGGGCGGGAGCAGTTCTACTGAGCAGTTCTTC. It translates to CASSPAGGSSSTEQFF.

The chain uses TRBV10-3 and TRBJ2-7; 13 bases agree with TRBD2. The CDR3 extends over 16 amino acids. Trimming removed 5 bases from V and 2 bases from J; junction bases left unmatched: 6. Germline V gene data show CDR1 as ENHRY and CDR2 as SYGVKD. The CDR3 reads CAISPPGLAGTYEQYF. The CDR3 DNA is TGTGCCATCAGTCCCCCGGGACTAGCGGGAACCTACGAGCAGTACTTC.

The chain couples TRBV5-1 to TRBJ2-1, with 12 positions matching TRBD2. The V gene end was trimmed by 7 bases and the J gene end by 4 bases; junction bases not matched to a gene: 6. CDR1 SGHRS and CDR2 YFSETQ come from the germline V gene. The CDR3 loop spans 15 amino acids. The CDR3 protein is CASGPLAGGYNEQFF. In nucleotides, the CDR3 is TGCGCCAGCGGGCCTCTAGCGGGAGGGTACAATGAGCAGTTCTTC.

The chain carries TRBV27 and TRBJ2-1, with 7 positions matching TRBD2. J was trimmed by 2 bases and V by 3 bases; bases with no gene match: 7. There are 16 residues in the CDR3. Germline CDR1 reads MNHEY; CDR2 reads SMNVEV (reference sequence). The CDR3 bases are TGTGCCAGCAGTTTTATTCCACTAGCGACCTACAATGAGCAGTTCTTC. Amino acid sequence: CASSFIPLATYNEQFF.

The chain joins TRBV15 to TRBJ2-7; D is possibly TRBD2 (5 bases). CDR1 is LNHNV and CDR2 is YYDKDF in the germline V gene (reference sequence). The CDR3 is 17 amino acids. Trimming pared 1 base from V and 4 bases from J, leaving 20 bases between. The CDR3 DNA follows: TGTGCCACCAGCAGAGTCCCCATGGACTCGGCGAAATACGAGCAGTACTTC. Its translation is CATSRVPMDSAKYEQYF.

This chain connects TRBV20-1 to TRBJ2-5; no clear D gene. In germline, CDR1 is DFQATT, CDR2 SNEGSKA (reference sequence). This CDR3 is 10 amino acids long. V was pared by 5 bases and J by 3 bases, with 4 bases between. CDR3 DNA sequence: TGCAGTGCTCTTAAAGAGACCCAGTACTTC. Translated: CSALKETQYF.

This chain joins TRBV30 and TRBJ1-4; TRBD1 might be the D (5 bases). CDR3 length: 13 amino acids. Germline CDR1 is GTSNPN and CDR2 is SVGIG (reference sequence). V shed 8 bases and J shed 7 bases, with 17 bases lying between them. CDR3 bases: TGTGCCCACCGGGACTCGGTCGGTGAAAAACTGTTTTTT. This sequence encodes CAHRDSVGEKLFF.